Each of the 10 T cell receptor beta chains below was sequenced from the same sample in a study of blood T cell repertoires in COVID-19. Profiling relied on immunoSEQ multiplex PCR, and the TCRdb table lists in-frame clones only, not all of them. The sample carries roughly 53,000 clones, around 84% recorded once. Sequences were obtained from peripheral blood. These receptors were obtained from a man aged 45 to 65 with acute or convalescent COVID-19.

This rearrangement joins TRBV2 to TRBJ1-2; a weak D match, TRBD1 (5 bases). This CDR3 is built from 14 residues. Germline assignment: CDR1 SNHLY and CDR2 FYNNEI. Trimming shortened V by 2 bases and J by 3 bases, and 10 bases separated the two germline ends. CDR3 DNA sequence: TGTGCCAGCAGTGAATGGCAGGGCGACTATGGCTACACCTTC. This encodes CASSEWQGDYGYTF.

The chain combines TRBV30 with TRBJ2-2, with D perhaps TRBD1 (6 bases). The CDR3 is 13 residues long. Trimming cost V 5 bases and J 3 bases, with 10 bases left between them. CDR1 is GTSNPN and CDR2 is SVGIG in the germline V gene (reference sequence). CDR3 sequence: CAWGGVYTGELFF. CDR3 coding DNA: TGTGCCTGGGGGGGCGTCTACACCGGGGAGCTGTTTTTT.

This chain joins TRBV30 and TRBJ1-6; D is unresolved. With 0 bases removed from V and 9 bases from J, the gap between germline ends came to 12 bases. Germline V gene data show CDR1 as GTSNPN and CDR2 as SVGIG (reference sequence). The CDR3 runs to 14 residues. CDR3 in amino acids: CAWSVQHGSSPLHF. As DNA, the CDR3 is TGTGCCTGGAGTGTACAACATGGGAGTTCACCCCTCCACTTT. The variable domain in full, completed from reference TRBV30 and TRBJ1-6, reads SQTIHQWPATLVQPVGSPLSLECTVEGTSNPNLYWYRQAAGRGLQLLFYSVGIGQISSEVPQNLSASRPQDRQFILSSKKLLLSDSGFYLCAWSVQHGSSPLHFGNGTRLTVT.

DNA of the CDR3: TGTGCCAGCAGTGAGACAGGGGCTTCCTACAATGAGCAGTTCTTC. Translated: CASSETGASYNEQFF. The chain recombines TRBV27 with TRBJ2-1; TRBD1 aligns across 8 bases. The V and J ends lost 5 bases and 1 base, in that order; junction bases with no gene match: 4. Germline V gives CDR1 MNHEY, CDR2 SMNVEV (reference sequence). There are 15 residues in the CDR3.

This clone was detected only a few times. The chain has TRBV7-8 and TRBJ1-6, with a weak D call TRBD1 (6 bases). Trimming took 3 bases from V and 7 from J, leaving 10 bases between them. This CDR3 has 14 amino acids. CDR1 SGHVS and CDR2 FQNEAQ come from the germline V gene. As DNA, the CDR3 is TGTGCCAGCAGCTTCCGACAGGAGAATTCACCCCTCCACTTT. This codes for CASSFRQENSPLHF.

This clone has only a few counts. CDR3 in DNA: TGTGCCAGCAGCCAGGCCACAGATACGCAGTATTTT. This sequence encodes CASSQATDTQYF. This chain joins TRBV16 and TRBJ2-3; D gene ambiguous. V lost 3 bases and J 2 bases, leaving 3 bases between the germline ends. CDR3 length: 12 amino acids. CDR1 KGHSY and CDR2 FQNENV come from the germline V gene.

The chain has TRBV6-5 and TRBJ2-1; D is perhaps TRBD2 (6 bases). The ends were cut back, 6 bases at V and 10 bases at J, with 16 bases in the middle. The CDR3 extends over 13 amino acids. CDR1 and CDR2 (germline): MNHEY, SVGAGI. The CDR3 region is CASRALGAGEQFF. The CDR3 region has the DNA TGTGCCAGCAGAGCCCTCGGGGCGGGAGAGCAGTTCTTC.

The chain is built from TRBV7-8 and TRBJ2-7; 9 bases fit TRBD2. The length of the CDR3 is 16 residues. CDR1 and CDR2 (germline): SGHVS, FQNEAQ. V trimming: 1 base; J trimming: 0 bases; junction bases outside the gene matches: 4. The DNA for the CDR3 is TGTGCCAGCAGCTTAGGGGAGCGGGGGGCCTCCTACGAGCAGTACTTC. Protein sequence: CASSLGERGASYEQYF.

The V gene is TRBV5-1, the J gene TRBJ1-1; 8 positions match TRBD1. V was pared by 4 bases and J by 11 bases, with 10 bases of the junction left unmatched. The CDR3 is made up of 13 amino acids. Germline CDR1 SGHRS, CDR2 YFSETQ. As DNA, the CDR3 is TGCGCCAGCAGCCCGACAGGGGTACTTGAGGCTTTCTTT. As protein: CASSPTGVLEAFF.

This clone was seen once. The rearrangement uses TRBV27 and TRBJ2-7; no reliable D call. The germline CDR1 and CDR2 sequences are MNHEY and SMNVEV (reference sequence). Trimming stripped 6 bases from V and 3 bases from J, with 12 bases between. CDR3 size: 13 residues. CDR3 amino acids: CASRTVPGYEQYF. CDR3 bases: TGTGCCAGCAGGACTGTCCCCGGCTACGAGCAGTACTTC.